This TCR beta chain comes out of a study of T cells in Graves' hyperthyroidism and ophthalmopathy. Findings and limits, study-wide: The model made its ophthalmopathy prediction, and onset followed a median 6.5 months later.

TCR beta CDR3 region amplification was performed from RNA transcripts. In the first-round RT-PCR of the TCR CDR3, the HTBI primer set was used. TCRdb processed the multiplex PCR reads anew with MiXCR; each CDR3 protein has one entry. The table shows approximately 720,000 distinct CDR3 sequences, with 15% to 20% occurring only once. CDR3 length equals 14 residues. V was clipped by 7 bases and J by 3 bases; unmatched bases: 7. CDR1 and CDR2 (germline): LGHDT, YNNKEL (reference sequence). Patients aged 18 to 65 had newly diagnosed hyperthyroidism lasting under 2 months. Together with thyroid ultrasound, orbital computed tomography, serum thyroxine and TRAb, clinical symptoms were used for diagnoses. In regard to this clonotype: Its specificity is unknown. A much larger clone is a single base away; this may be a read error.

This TCR came from a woman in her fifties or sixties with Graves' hyperthyroidism that later progressed to Graves' ophthalmopathy. Sequencing input: blood. The J gene is TRBJ1-2, the V gene TRBV3-1; TRBD1 matches 8 bases. CDR3: CASTSAGGHYGYTF. DNA of the CDR3: TGTGCCAGCACCTCGGCAGGGGGCCACTATGGCTACACCTTC.